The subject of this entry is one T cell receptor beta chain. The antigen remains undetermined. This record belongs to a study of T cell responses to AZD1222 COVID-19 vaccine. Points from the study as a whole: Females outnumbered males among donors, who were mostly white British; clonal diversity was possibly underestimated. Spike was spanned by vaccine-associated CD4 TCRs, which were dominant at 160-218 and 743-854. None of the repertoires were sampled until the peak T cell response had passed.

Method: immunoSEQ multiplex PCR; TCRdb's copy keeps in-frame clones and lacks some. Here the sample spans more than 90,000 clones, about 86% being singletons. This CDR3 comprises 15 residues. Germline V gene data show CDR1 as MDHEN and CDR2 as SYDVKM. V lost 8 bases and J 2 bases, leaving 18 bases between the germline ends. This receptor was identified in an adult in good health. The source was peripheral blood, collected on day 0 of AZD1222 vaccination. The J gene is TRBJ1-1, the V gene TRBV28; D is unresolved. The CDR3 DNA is TGTGCCAGCCGACTCAGAGGTCGGTTTAACACTGAAGCTTTCTTT. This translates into CASRLRGRFNTEAFF.